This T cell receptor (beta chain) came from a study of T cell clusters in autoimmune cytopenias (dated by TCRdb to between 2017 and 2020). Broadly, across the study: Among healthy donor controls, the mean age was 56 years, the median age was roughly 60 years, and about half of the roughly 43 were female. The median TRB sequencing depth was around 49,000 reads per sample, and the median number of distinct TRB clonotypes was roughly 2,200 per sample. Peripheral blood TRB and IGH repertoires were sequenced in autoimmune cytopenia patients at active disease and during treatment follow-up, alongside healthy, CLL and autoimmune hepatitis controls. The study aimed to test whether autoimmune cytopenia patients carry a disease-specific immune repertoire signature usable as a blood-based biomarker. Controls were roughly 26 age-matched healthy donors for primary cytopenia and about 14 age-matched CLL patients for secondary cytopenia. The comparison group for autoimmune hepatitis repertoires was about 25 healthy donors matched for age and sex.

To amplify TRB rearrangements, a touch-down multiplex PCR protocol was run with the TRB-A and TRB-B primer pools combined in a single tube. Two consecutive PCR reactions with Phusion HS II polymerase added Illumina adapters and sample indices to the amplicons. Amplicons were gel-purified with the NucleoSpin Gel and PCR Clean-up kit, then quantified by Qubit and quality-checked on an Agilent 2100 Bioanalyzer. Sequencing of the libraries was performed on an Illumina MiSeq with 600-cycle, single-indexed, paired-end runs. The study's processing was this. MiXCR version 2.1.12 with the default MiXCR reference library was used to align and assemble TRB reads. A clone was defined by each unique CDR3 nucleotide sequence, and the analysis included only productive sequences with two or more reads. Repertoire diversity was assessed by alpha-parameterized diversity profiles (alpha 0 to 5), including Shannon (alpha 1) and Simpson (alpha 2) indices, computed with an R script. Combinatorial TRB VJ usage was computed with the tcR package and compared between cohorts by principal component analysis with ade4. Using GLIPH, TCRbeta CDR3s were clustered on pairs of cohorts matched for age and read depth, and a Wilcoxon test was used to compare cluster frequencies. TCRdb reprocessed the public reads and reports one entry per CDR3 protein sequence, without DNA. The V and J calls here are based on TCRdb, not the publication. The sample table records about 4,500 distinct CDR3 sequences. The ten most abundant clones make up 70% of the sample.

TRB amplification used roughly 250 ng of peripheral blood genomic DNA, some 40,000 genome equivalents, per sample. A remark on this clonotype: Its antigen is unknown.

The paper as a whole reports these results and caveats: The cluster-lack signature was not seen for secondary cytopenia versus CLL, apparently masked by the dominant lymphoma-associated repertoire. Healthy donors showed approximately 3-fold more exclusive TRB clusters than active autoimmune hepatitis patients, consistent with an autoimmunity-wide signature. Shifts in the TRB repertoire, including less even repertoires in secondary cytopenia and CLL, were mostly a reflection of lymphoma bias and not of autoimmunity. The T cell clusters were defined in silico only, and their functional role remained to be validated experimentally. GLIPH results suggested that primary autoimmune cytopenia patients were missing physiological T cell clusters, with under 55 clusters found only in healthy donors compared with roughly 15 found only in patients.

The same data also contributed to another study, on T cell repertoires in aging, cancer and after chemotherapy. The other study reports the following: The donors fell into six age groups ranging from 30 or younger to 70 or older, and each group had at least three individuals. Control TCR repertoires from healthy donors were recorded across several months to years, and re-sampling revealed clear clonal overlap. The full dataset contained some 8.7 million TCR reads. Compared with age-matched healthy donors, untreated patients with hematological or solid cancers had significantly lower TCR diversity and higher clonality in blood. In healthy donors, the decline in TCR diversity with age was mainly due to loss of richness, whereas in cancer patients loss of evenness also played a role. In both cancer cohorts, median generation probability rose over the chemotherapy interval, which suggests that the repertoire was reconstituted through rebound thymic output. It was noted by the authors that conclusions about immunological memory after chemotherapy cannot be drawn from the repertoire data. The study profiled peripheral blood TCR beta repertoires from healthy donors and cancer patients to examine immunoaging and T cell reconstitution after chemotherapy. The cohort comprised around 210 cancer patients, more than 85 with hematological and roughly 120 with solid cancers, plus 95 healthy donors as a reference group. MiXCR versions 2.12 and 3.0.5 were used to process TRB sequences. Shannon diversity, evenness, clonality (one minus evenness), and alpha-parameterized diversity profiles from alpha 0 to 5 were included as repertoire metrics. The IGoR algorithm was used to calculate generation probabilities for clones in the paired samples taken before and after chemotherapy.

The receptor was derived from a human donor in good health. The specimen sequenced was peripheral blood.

CDR3 sequence: CASSQGPPSGGKNEQFF. The chain uses TRBV4-2 and TRBJ2-1; TCRdb gives TRBD2 as the D gene, but with no DNA this cannot be confirmed. CDR1 and CDR2 are read off the germline V gene as LGHNA and YNFKEQ. The CDR3 runs 17 residues from the cysteine to the phenylalanine. DNA is not recorded here.